The present entry profiles one T cell receptor (beta chain) with its context. V gave up 1 base and J gave up 3 bases, with 7 bases separating them. The CDR3 is 14 amino acids. CDR1 and CDR2 from the germline V gene are SGHRS and YFSETQ. This specimen comes from a study of blood T cell repertoires in COVID-19. For the study at large: The United States, Italy and Spain were the sources of the acute and convalescent COVID-19 samples. The analysed material was cDNA or gDNA that came from T cells, B-cell-depleted T cells, or PBMCs.

Original processing notes: Reference gene primers were amplified, and this amplification served to estimate nucleated cell counts. Sequenced by immunoSEQ multiplex PCR; TCRdb stores in-frame clones only, minus some. The V and J calls and clone size are taken from that table; D and trimming were inferred from the DNA. Among approximately 200,000 clones listed, more than 70% were seen once. This TCR came from a woman aged 30 to 39 with acute or convalescent COVID-19. The V gene is TRBV5-1, the J gene TRBJ2-2; D remains unclear. Sequencing used peripheral blood. The CDR3 DNA sequence: TGCGCCAGCAGCTTGTTTTCCGACACCGGGGAGCTGTTTTTT. Translated, it gives CASSLFSDTGELFF.